The 16 T cell receptor beta chains presented below share a single source sample, sequenced in a study of cytomegalovirus exposure and HLA in healthy donors (TCRdb year 2017). The library was obtained by the immunoSEQ multiplex PCR assay. For the multiplex PCR, a mixture combining 60 forward primers for TCR Vbeta segments and 13 reverse primers for TCR Jbeta segments was used. In its TCRdb copy, this immuneACCESS table keeps in-frame sequences only and misses some clones. Where compared with another copy, unresolved V genes explain less than half of these, and the others have no known cause. The sample contains approximately 85,000 clones, around 80% of them found a single time. The ten largest clones take up around 6.7% of the sample. Input material: PBMCs. These TCRs come from a man younger than 40 in good health and CMV-seronegative.

Here the CDR3 DNA reads TGTGCCATCAGGCGGACAGCAAATCAGCCCCAGCATTTT. As protein: CAIRRTANQPQHF. This chain connects TRBV10-3 to TRBJ1-5; a possible D gene is TRBD1 (6 bases). This CDR3 has 13 amino acids. Germline-derived CDR1 and CDR2 are ENHRY and SYGVKD. Trimming removed 6 bases at V and 4 bases at J, with 10 bases between.

This sequence joins TRBV9 and TRBJ1-1, with 10 nucleotides matching TRBD1. Germline V lookup: CDR1 SGDLS, CDR2 YYNGEE. With 3 bases clipped from V and 5 bases from J, the junction kept 7 bases outside the gene matches. The CDR3 length is 15 residues. Here the CDR3 DNA reads TGTGCCAGCAGCGCGACCGACAGGGGGCCTACTGAAGCTTTCTTT. The encoded protein is CASSATDRGPTEAFF.

The chain couples TRBV4-1 to TRBJ1-2; 9 bases are shared with TRBD1. Unmatched junction bases numbered 5, after V lost 8 bases and J lost 4 bases. Germline V gives CDR1 MGHRA, CDR2 YSYEKL. The CDR3 extends over 13 amino acids. The CDR3 loop reads CASYGQGSYGYTF. The CDR3 DNA reads TGCGCCAGCTACGGACAGGGGAGCTATGGCTACACCTTC.

The gene calls are TRBV19 and TRBJ2-5; 7 nucleotides match TRBD1. The length of the CDR3 is 14 residues. Germline lookup yields CDR1 LNHDA and CDR2 SQIVND (reference sequence). The ends lost 5 bases at V and 2 bases at J; junction bases unmatched: 5. Here the CDR3 reads CASSPGTAQETQYF. In DNA form, the CDR3 reads TGTGCCAGTAGTCCCGGGACAGCACAAGAGACCCAGTACTTC.

This rearrangement joins TRBV30 to TRBJ1-4; D remains ambiguous. V was trimmed by 0 bases and J by 2 bases, leaving 10 bases between them. Per germline, CDR1 GTSNPN and CDR2 SVGIG (reference sequence). The CDR3 extends over 15 amino acids. The CDR3 sequence is CAWSVKRRTNEKLFF. DNA for the CDR3: TGTGCCTGGAGTGTAAAGAGGAGGACTAATGAAAAACTGTTTTTT. Full variable domain (rest looked up from reference TRBV30 and TRBJ1-4): SQTIHQWPATLVQPVGSPLSLECTVEGTSNPNLYWYRQAAGRGLQLLFYSVGIGQISSEVPQNLSASRPQDRQFILSSKKLLLSDSGFYLCAWSVKRRTNEKLFFGSGTQLSVL.

The chain has TRBV27 and TRBJ2-1; TRBD2 aligns across 9 bases. CDR1 is MNHEY, CDR2 SMNVEV, per germline (reference sequence). The J segment lost 7 bases and the V segment lost 4 bases, leaving 8 bases of the junction unmatched. The CDR3 loop spans 15 amino acids. CDR3 nucleotide sequence: TGTGCCAGCAGTTCCTGGGCGGGGGGGCTGAATGAGCAGTTCTTC. It specifies CASSSWAGGLNEQFF.

The V call is TRBV9, the J call TRBJ2-3, with unresolved D. The CDR3 consists of 15 residues. Germline CDR1 is SGDLS and CDR2 is YYNGEE. V was shortened by 4 bases and J by 0 bases, with 12 bases between the two germline ends. CDR3 DNA sequence: TGTGCCAGCAGCTCCCAGACACTTAGCACAGATACGCAGTATTTT. The encoded protein is CASSSQTLSTDTQYF.

This clone was counted between two and nine times. The chain employs TRBV28 and TRBJ1-2; TRBD1 might be the D (6 bases). This CDR3 comprises 18 residues. Germline CDR1 reads MDHEN; CDR2 reads SYDVKM. The V end lost 6 bases, the J end lost 4 bases, and 27 bases lay between the germline ends. CDR3 amino acids: CASSLAGYTAGDRYGYTF. DNA for the CDR3: TGTGCCAGCAGCCTAGCAGGATACACGGCAGGGGATCGCTATGGCTACACCTTC.

V gene TRBV5-4 combines with J gene TRBJ2-7; the match to TRBD2 covers 12 bases. This CDR3 is 15 amino acids long. V lost 4 bases, J lost 5 bases, and 7 bases stayed unmatched. Per the germline V gene, CDR1 is SGHNT and CDR2 is YYREEE (reference sequence). In DNA, the CDR3 is TGTGCCAGCAGCCGACTAGCGGGAGAACTCGACGAGCAGTACTTC. Its protein is CASSRLAGELDEQYF. Looking up the rest from reference TRBV5-4 and TRBJ2-7 gives the full variable domain: ETGVTQSPTHLIKTRGQQVTLRCSSQSGHNTVSWYQQALGQGPQFIFQYYREEENGRGNFPPRFSGLQFPNYSSELNVNALELDDSALYLCASSRLAGELDEQYFGPGTRLTVT.

This clone was seen once. This chain connects TRBV6-5 to TRBJ1-2; D might be TRBD1 (6 bases). Trimming removed 5 bases from V and 2 bases from J, with 12 bases in between. The CDR3 contains 14 residues. Germline V gene sequence: CDR1 MNHEY, CDR2 SVGAGI. The CDR3 sequence: CASSPSGQNYGYTF. In DNA form, the CDR3 reads TGTGCCAGCAGTCCTTCCGGACAGAACTATGGCTACACCTTC.

This clone occurred a few times. V and J are TRBV2 and TRBJ1-1, with a weak D call TRBD1 (6 bases). Trimming removed 6 bases from V and 4 bases from J, with 12 bases in between. Germline assignment: CDR1 SNHLY and CDR2 FYNNEI. This CDR3 spans 13 amino acids. CDR3 amino acids: CASRVGQSTEAFF. The CDR3 nucleotides are TGTGCCAGCAGGGTAGGACAGAGCACTGAAGCTTTCTTT. The full variable domain, its missing parts supplied by reference TRBV2 and TRBJ1-1, is EPEVTQTPSHQVTQMGQEVILRCVPISNHLYFYWYRQILGQKVEFLVSFYNNEISEKSEIFDDQFSVERPDGSNFTLKIRSTKLEDSAMYFCASRVGQSTEAFFGQGTRLTVV.

This rearrangement joins TRBV6-4 to TRBJ1-5; possible D gene TRBD1, 5 bases. Germline loops: CDR1 MRHNA, CDR2 SNTAGT. CDR3 size: 14 residues. V was cut by 3 bases and J by 1 base, with 7 bases left in between. DNA of the CDR3: TGTGCCAGCAGTGAAGCAGGGAGCAATCAGCCCCAGCATTTT. The encoded protein is CASSEAGSNQPQHF.

The chain employs TRBV2 and TRBJ1-2; D may be TRBD1 (5 bases). This CDR3 region has 12 residues. Germline V gene sequence: CDR1 SNHLY, CDR2 FYNNEI. Trimming cost V 3 bases and J 8 bases, with 10 bases left between them. The CDR3 region is CASSDRGLGYTF. As DNA, the CDR3 is TGTGCCAGCAGTGATCGGGGGTTGGGCTACACCTTC.

J is TRBJ2-7 and V is TRBV5-1; 8 bases are a match to TRBD2. The CDR3 contains 13 residues. Unmatched junction bases numbered 6, after V lost 4 bases and J lost 6 bases. Per germline, CDR1 SGHRS and CDR2 YFSETQ. CDR3 residues: CASSLIAGGEQYF. Here the CDR3 DNA reads TGCGCCAGCAGCCTCATTGCGGGGGGCGAGCAGTACTTC.

The chain links TRBV10-2 to TRBJ2-7, with no clear D. The V and J ends lost 4 bases and 6 bases respectively, with 16 bases between them. There are 14 residues in the CDR3. The germline V gene encodes CDR1 WSHSY and CDR2 SAAADI. CDR3 sequence: CASSGIAFDAEQYF. DNA for the CDR3: TGCGCCAGCAGTGGGATAGCTTTTGACGCCGAGCAGTACTTC.

The V call is TRBV6-6, the J call TRBJ2-7, with D possibly TRBD2 on 6 matching bases. Germline V gene sequence: CDR1 MNHNY, CDR2 SVGAGI (reference sequence). The ends were cut back, 6 bases at V and 2 bases at J, with 14 bases in the middle. The CDR3 totals 14 residues. This chain's CDR3 is CASRPAGLTYEQYF. The CDR3 coding sequence is TGTGCCAGCAGACCGGCGGGGTTGACCTACGAGCAGTACTTC.